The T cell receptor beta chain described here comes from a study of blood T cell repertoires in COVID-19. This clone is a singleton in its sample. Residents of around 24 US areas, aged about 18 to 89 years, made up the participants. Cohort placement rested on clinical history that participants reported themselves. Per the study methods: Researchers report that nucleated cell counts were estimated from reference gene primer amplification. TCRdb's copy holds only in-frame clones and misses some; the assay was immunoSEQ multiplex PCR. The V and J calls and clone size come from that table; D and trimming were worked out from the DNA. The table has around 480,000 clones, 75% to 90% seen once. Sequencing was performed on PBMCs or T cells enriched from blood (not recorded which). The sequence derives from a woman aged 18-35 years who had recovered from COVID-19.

The chain's CDR3 is CASSADRGNTEAFF. The CDR3 nucleotides read TGCGCCAGCAGCGCGGACAGGGGGAACACTGAAGCTTTCTTT. The gene calls are TRBV5-1 and TRBJ1-1, with TRBD1 matching over 9 bases. The CDR3 is made up of 14 amino acids. Germline assignment: CDR1 SGHRS and CDR2 YFSETQ. The trim removed 4 bases at V and 1 base at J, leaving 2 bases unmatched.